The sequence of this TCR beta chain was determined in a study of human T cells and chemical hapten exposure. Study as a whole: TCR yields per sample varied mostly from small pooled library volume differences. Study-level results: Unchanged with DPC sensitization were TCRs above 1 in 1000 frequency.

Concerning this clonotype: Antigen: not known.

The CDR3 is 12 residues long. The V and J ends lost 0 bases and 12 bases respectively, with 12 bases between them. Germline V gives CDR1 GTSNPN, CDR2 SVGIG (reference sequence). Specified time point: healthy volunteer bleed at 2 weeks. The starting material, unfractionated whole blood, was used for total RNA extraction. Individual cDNA molecules had unique molecular identifiers attached to them by the library. TCRdb re-called the RACE reads through MiXCR, storing one row per CDR3 protein. The sample has under 95,000 distinct CDR3 sequences; approximately 9.7% are singletons. The rearrangement uses TRBV30 and TRBJ2-1; D not certain. What was sequenced was whole blood. The source is a female donor in good health. Some clones in this sample may be carry-over from other donors' samples. CDR3 sequence reads: CAWSVQPDVQFF. CDR3 nucleotides: TGTGCCTGGAGTGTACAACCGGATGTGCAGTTCTTC.